These 18 T cell receptor beta chains came from one sample sequenced in a study of T-cell memory formation after mild COVID-19. Using its own MiXCR run on the 5' RACE reads, TCRdb lists one record per CDR3 protein. The sample shows about 500,000 distinct CDR3 sequences, about 20% of them seen only once. The sequenced material came from PBMCs or a T cell subset sorted from them (not recorded which). These receptors were obtained from an adult woman who had mild COVID-19 (a few samples of this study predate the infection). Cell type and time point are not known.

V gene TRBV24-1 combines with J gene TRBJ2-3; unclear D gene. CDR3 length equals 11 residues. Germline CDR1 and CDR2: KGHDR and SFDVKD. V was pared by 4 bases and J by 9 bases, with 7 bases between. CDR3: CATSETSTQYF. CDR3 nucleotide sequence: TGTGCCACCAGTGAGACTTCGACGCAGTATTTT.

The chain employs TRBV6-2 or TRBV6-3 and TRBJ2-7; a possible D gene is TRBD2 (6 bases). CDR1 is MNHEY, CDR2 SVGEGT, per germline. CDR3 length equals 14 residues. V shed 3 bases and J shed 4 bases, with 13 bases lying between them. CDR3 residues: CASSYGTGIYEQYF. The DNA for the CDR3 is TGTGCCAGCAGTTATGGGACTGGAATTTACGAGCAGTACTTC.

The sample holds many counts of this clonotype. The chain combines TRBV5-6 with TRBJ2-1; 13 positions match TRBD2. The germline V gene encodes CDR1 SGHDT and CDR2 YYEEEE. Trimming removed 4 bases from V and 7 bases from J; junction bases left unmatched: 8. This CDR3 comprises 16 residues. The CDR3 bases are TGTGCCAGCAGCCGCGGACTAGCGGGAGTATCTAATGAGCAGTTCTTC. Residues: CASSRGLAGVSNEQFF.

The genes are TRBV6-5 and TRBJ1-5; a possible D gene is TRBD1 (5 bases). Germline CDR1 MNHEY, CDR2 SVGAGI. The germline V and J ends were trimmed by 6 bases and 5 bases, with 17 bases remaining between them. CDR3 length equals 15 residues. Written as DNA, the CDR3 is TGTGCCAGCAGGGCAGACGGGACCCGGCATCAGCCCCAGCATTTT. Translation: CASRADGTRHQPQHF.

This clonotype was detected only a few times. V gene TRBV27 combines with J gene TRBJ2-7; TRBD1 matches 11 bases. There are 15 residues in the CDR3. The trim removed 7 bases at V and 9 bases at J, leaving 14 bases unmatched. The germline CDR1 and CDR2 sequences are MNHEY and SMNVEV (reference sequence). The CDR3 loop reads CASKITGTGGYGQYF. In DNA form, the CDR3 reads TGTGCCAGCAAAATTACCGGGACAGGGGGTTATGGGCAGTACTTC.

This clonotype was observed a handful of times. CDR3 loop: CASSHGLAPYNEQFF. DNA of the CDR3: TGTGCCAGCAGCCACGGACTAGCGCCGTACAATGAGCAGTTCTTC. The genes are TRBV12-3 or TRBV12-4 and TRBJ2-1; TRBD2 aligns across 9 bases. The CDR3 extends over 15 amino acids. J gave up 4 bases and V 6 bases, and 7 bases lay outside the gene matches.

The chain uses TRBV5-6 and TRBJ2-2; 8 nucleotides align to TRBD1. The trim removed 0 bases at V and 0 bases at J, leaving 4 bases unmatched. The CDR3 has 17 amino acids. From germline, CDR1 is SGHDT and CDR2 YYEEEE. The CDR3 bases are TGTGCCAGCAGCTTGGACGGGACAGGACCGAACACCGGGGAGCTGTTTTTT. It yields the protein CASSLDGTGPNTGELFF.

This clonotype came up a few times. V and J are TRBV12-3 or TRBV12-4 and TRBJ1-5; possibly TRBD1 for D (6 bases). The CDR3 loop spans 15 amino acids. With 5 bases removed from V and 0 bases from J, the gap between germline ends came to 11 bases. The CDR3 sequence is CASSMMGASNQPQHF. CDR3 bases: TGTGCCAGCAGTATGATGGGGGCTAGCAATCAGCCCCAGCATTTT.

This sequence joins TRBV5-4 and TRBJ2-3; D remains ambiguous. The CDR3 is 16 amino acids. CDR1 is SGHNT, CDR2 YYREEE, per germline (reference sequence). V shed 1 base and J shed 1 base, with 13 bases lying between them. CDR3 amino acids: CASSLSVGQGTDTQYF. The CDR3 nucleotides are TGTGCCAGCAGCTTGTCGGTGGGCCAGGGCACAGATACGCAGTATTTT.

This clonotype came up many times. The chain joins TRBV7-9 to TRBJ1-2, with 9 positions matching TRBD1. The V gene's germline CDR1 is SEHNR and CDR2 FQNEAQ (reference sequence). V was pared by 5 bases and J by 6 bases, with 10 bases of the junction left unmatched. The CDR3 loop spans 15 amino acids. Here the CDR3 DNA reads TGTGCCAGCAGCAATCACTGGACAGGGGAGGATGGCTACACCTTC. This translates into CASSNHWTGEDGYTF.

The V gene is TRBV12-3 or TRBV12-4, the J gene TRBJ2-3; D remains unclear. Trimming shortened V by 7 bases and J by 1 base, and 15 bases separated the two germline ends. The CDR3 extends over 15 amino acids. The CDR3 DNA follows: TGTGCCAGCACCTCGAAAGGTCTCGGCACAGATACGCAGTATTTT. Encoded protein: CASTSKGLGTDTQYF.

This clonotype was seen repeatedly, ten times or more. V and J are TRBV5-1 and TRBJ1-1; the D gene is possibly TRBD1 (5 bases). This CDR3 is 13 amino acids long. V was clipped by 3 bases and J by 7 bases, with 13 bases between them. The germline gives CDR1 SGHRS, CDR2 YFSETQ. Here the CDR3 DNA reads TGCGCCAGCAGCTCCCCAGGGACCCTTGAAGCTTTCTTT. Encoded protein: CASSSPGTLEAFF.

This clonotype occurred a few times. V usage is TRBV30 and J usage is TRBJ1-2; D remains ambiguous. CDR1 and CDR2 (germline): GTSNPN, SVGIG (reference sequence). The CDR3 is 13 residues long. Trimming took off 2 bases at V and 2 bases at J, with 9 bases between the two ends. In nucleotides, the CDR3 is TGTGCCTGGAGTTTGTCGGCAAACTATGGCTACACCTTC. It encodes CAWSLSANYGYTF.

The chain has TRBV6-6 and TRBJ2-1; D may be TRBD1 (6 bases). Deletions cut 11 bases from V and 10 bases from J, with 21 bases between. The CDR3 has 13 residues. The V gene's germline CDR1 is MNHNY and CDR2 SVGAGI (reference sequence). The CDR3 sequence: CAGSPRGQGEQFF. The CDR3 DNA follows: TGTGCCGGCTCCCCCAGGGGCCAAGGAGAGCAGTTCTTC.

The chain is built from TRBV10-3 and TRBJ2-2, with D perhaps TRBD1 or TRBD2 (5 bases each). This CDR3 comprises 14 residues. Trimming stripped 9 bases from V and 6 bases from J, with 17 bases between. In germline, CDR1 is ENHRY, CDR2 SYGVKD. CDR3 protein: CAMADIGDAGELFF. The CDR3 nucleotides are TGTGCCATGGCGGACATCGGGGACGCCGGGGAGCTGTTTTTT.

In its sample, this clonotype was seen once. V usage is TRBV21-1 and J usage is TRBJ2-7; TRBD1, the D gene given by the table, was not confirmed from the DNA. TRBV21-1 is annotated as a pseudogene. This CDR3 contains 17 residues. Written as DNA, the CDR3 is TGTGCCAGCAGCAAGTGTTATGGGACAACCGCCTCCTACGAGCAGTACTTC. Translating it yields CASSKCYGTTASYEQYF.

The chain is built from TRBV5-4 and TRBJ2-1; D ambiguous. V dropped 3 bases and J dropped 9 bases, with 16 bases sitting between them. Germline V CDR1 and CDR2: SGHNT, YYREEE (reference sequence). The CDR3 has 14 amino acids. The CDR3 sequence is CASSSAFYSGEQFF. The DNA for the CDR3 is TGTGCCAGCAGCTCCGCCTTCTATTCCGGTGAGCAGTTCTTC.

This clonotype was recorded a few times. This chain joins TRBV15 and TRBJ1-4; D is possibly TRBD1 (5 bases). CDR1 LNHNV and CDR2 YYDKDF come from the germline V gene (reference sequence). V was trimmed by 0 bases and J by 4 bases, leaving 9 bases between them. This CDR3 has 15 amino acids. The CDR3 region has the DNA TGTGCCACCAGCAGAGAGGCAGGGAATAATGAAAAACTGTTTTTT. Encoded protein: CATSREAGNNEKLFF.